The T cell receptor (beta chain) described here comes from a study of OX40 agonist ivuxolimab in advanced cancers. Regarding the study as a whole: CD4+ and CD8+ T cells in blood underwent clonal expansion by week 6 at 0.1 to 3.0 mg/kg.

As for this clone: Its antigen is still unknown. A read error may produce the germline difference seen at one junction end.

Exclusion applied to patients with autoimmune disease history or systemic immunosuppression. The sampling schedule covered blood at baseline, cycle 4 day 1, and cycle 7 day 1. Only in-frame clones appear in the TCRdb table, and some are missing; sequencing was by immunoSEQ multiplex PCR. The sample contains 11,000 or so clones, over 75% of which appear only once. CDR1 and CDR2 (germline): SGDLS, YYNGEE. The CDR3 is 11 residues long. The sample in question was CD4+ or CD8+ T cells sorted from blood, obtained in a trial of the OX40 agonist ivuxolimab. The gene calls are TRBV9 and TRBJ2-1; the D call may be TRBD1 or TRBD2 (5 bases each). The TCR comes from an adult with an advanced solid tumor such as melanoma, head and neck, liver or kidney cancer. In nucleotides, the CDR3 is TGTGCCAGCAGCGCGGGACCCAGGGTAATCTTC. Protein product: CASSAGPRVIF.